These 23 T cell receptor beta chains share one sample of origin, sequenced in a study of cytomegalovirus exposure and HLA in healthy donors. It was with 60 Vbeta and 13 Jbeta primers that the PCR ran. The repertoire was sequenced with immunoSEQ multiplex PCR; TCRdb's copy has only in-frame clones and lacks some. The sample has about 250,000 clones, about nine tenths seen once. The sample consisted of PBMCs. The receptors here all came from a girl aged 2 to 10 in good health and CMV-seronegative.

The V and J genes are TRBV30 and TRBJ2-7; D is possibly TRBD2 (7 bases). Germline V gives CDR1 GTSNPN, CDR2 SVGIG (reference sequence). The CDR3 runs 13 residues. V was trimmed by 5 bases and J by 2 bases, leaving 13 bases between them. CDR3 DNA sequence: TGTGCCTGGGTAGGGGGGGCACCCTACGAGCAGTACTTC. It is translated as CAWVGGAPYEQYF.

This chain joins TRBV2 and TRBJ2-1, with a weak D call TRBD2 (6 bases). The CDR3 contains 14 residues. Germline CDR1 SNHLY, CDR2 FYNNEI. V was cut by 4 bases and J by 6 bases, with 13 bases left in between. This chain's CDR3 is CASSAGLPANEQFF. CDR3 sequence (DNA): TGTGCCAGCAGTGCGGGACTCCCTGCCAATGAGCAGTTCTTC.

This chain joins TRBV7-8 and TRBJ2-7, with D perhaps TRBD2 (5 bases). CDR1 is SGHVS, CDR2 FQNEAQ, per germline. V was shortened by 4 bases and J by 2 bases, with 18 bases between the two germline ends. This CDR3 spans 16 amino acids. This chain's CDR3 is CASSSAASSYPYEQYF. The CDR3 nucleotides are TGTGCCAGCAGCTCGGCGGCTAGCTCCTACCCCTACGAGCAGTACTTC.

The V gene is TRBV4-2, the J gene TRBJ2-1; 14 positions match TRBD2. The germline gives CDR1 LGHNA, CDR2 YNFKEQ. Trimming took 3 bases from V and 3 from J; bases not matched to a gene: 4. This CDR3 has 17 residues. The CDR3: CASSQLGTSGGYNEQFF. The CDR3 DNA sequence: TGTGCCAGCAGCCAGCTAGGGACTAGCGGGGGCTACAATGAGCAGTTCTTC.

The gene calls are TRBV29-1 and TRBJ2-7, with D possibly matching TRBD1 (6 bases). Between the trimmed V and J ends, which lost 3 bases and 7 bases, there was a span of 16 bases. The CDR3 is made up of 13 amino acids. CDR1 and CDR2 from the germline V gene are SQVTM and ANQGSEA. The CDR3 bases are TGCAGCGTTGATTGGGGGCCCCTCTGGGAGCAGTACTTC. Amino acid sequence: CSVDWGPLWEQYF.

V and J are TRBV5-6 and TRBJ1-1; no clear D gene. CDR3 length equals 14 residues. Trimming took 4 bases from V and 1 from J, leaving 11 bases between them. Germline loops: CDR1 SGHDT, CDR2 YYEEEE. The CDR3 is CASSLGLWNTEAFF. CDR3 coding DNA: TGTGCCAGCAGCCTCGGACTGTGGAACACTGAAGCTTTCTTT.

The V and J genes are TRBV13 and TRBJ1-1; D is ambiguous. The V gene lost 6 bases and the J gene lost 2 bases, with 10 bases spanning the gap. This CDR3 is 13 amino acids long. Per the germline V gene, CDR1 is PRHDT and CDR2 is FYEKMQ (reference sequence). The CDR3 nucleotides are TGTGCCAGCAGTGAGGGTATTAACACTGAAGCTTTCTTT. Translation: CASSEGINTEAFF.

This rearrangement joins TRBV19 to TRBJ1-2; D gene ambiguous. CDR3 length equals 12 residues. Trimming took off 4 bases at V and 4 bases at J, with 7 bases between the two ends. The germline V gene has CDR1 LNHDA and CDR2 SQIVND (reference sequence). The CDR3 protein is CASSRTSYGYTF. The CDR3 nucleotides read TGTGCCAGTAGTAGGACTTCCTATGGCTACACCTTC.

The chain uses TRBV5-1 and TRBJ1-1; perhaps TRBD1 as D (6 bases). With 3 bases removed from V and 2 bases from J, the gap between germline ends came to 11 bases. The germline V gene has CDR1 SGHRS and CDR2 YFSETQ. This CDR3 region has 14 residues. CDR3 residues: CASSSGQTNTEAFF. DNA for the CDR3: TGCGCCAGCAGCTCTGGACAGACTAACACTGAAGCTTTCTTT.

This clone was counted a single time. The chain recombines TRBV29-1 with TRBJ2-5; D unclear. The germline V gene has CDR1 SQVTM and CDR2 ANQGSEA. Between the trimmed V and J ends, which lost 6 bases and 5 bases, there was a span of 13 bases. This CDR3 region has 12 residues. The CDR3 DNA is TGCAGCGTCGCGAGACATGACGAGACCCAGTACTTC. Translating gives CSVARHDETQYF.

Comments on this clone: The same CDR3 also results from other DNA sequences found in this sample. This sequence joins TRBV27 and TRBJ2-3; possibly TRBD1 for D (7 bases). The CDR3 consists of 15 residues. Germline CDR1 reads MNHEY; CDR2 reads SMNVEV (reference sequence). The ends were cut back, 2 bases at V and 2 bases at J, with 11 bases in the middle. CDR3 sequence (DNA): TGTGCCAGCAGTTTAGGAGGGGGCTCCACAGATACGCAGTATTTT. It specifies CASSLGGGSTDTQYF.

The chain couples TRBV10-1 to TRBJ2-2; 9 bases align to TRBD1. CDR1 WNHNN and CDR2 SYGVQD come from the germline V gene (reference sequence). Trimming removed 3 bases from V and 4 bases from J; junction bases left unmatched: 3. The CDR3 extends over 15 amino acids. This CDR3 is CASSEGTGTTGELFF. The CDR3 coding sequence is TGCGCCAGCAGTGAAGGGACAGGGACCACCGGGGAGCTGTTTTTT.

This sequence joins TRBV5-6 and TRBJ2-1, with 9 positions matching TRBD2. Trimming removed 4 bases from V and 3 bases from J; junction bases left unmatched: 11. Germline-derived CDR1 and CDR2 are SGHDT and YYEEEE. The CDR3 is 17 amino acids. CDR3 DNA: TGTGCCAGCAGCATTCCCACTAGCGGGCTTCACTACAATGAGCAGTTCTTC. Translation gives CASSIPTSGLHYNEQFF. Full variable domain (remainder filled in from reference TRBV5-6 and TRBJ2-1): DAGVTQSPTHLIKTRGQQVTLRCSPKSGHDTVSWYQQALGQGPQFIFQYYEEEERQRGNFPDRFSGHQFPNYSSELNVNALLLGDSALYLCASSIPTSGLHYNEQFFGPGTRLTVL.

The chain recombines TRBV5-1 with TRBJ1-2; tentative D call: TRBD1 (6 bases). The CDR3 runs 13 residues. V gave up 4 bases and J gave up 8 bases, with 15 bases separating them. CDR1 is SGHRS, CDR2 YFSETQ, per germline. For the CDR3, the DNA is TGCGCCAGCAGCCCGGGGGGCGCTGCCGGCTACACCTTC. Translating it yields CASSPGGAAGYTF.

This chain connects TRBV6-5 to TRBJ1-3; D possibly corresponds to TRBD1 (6 bases). Germline V gene data show CDR1 as MNHEY and CDR2 as SVGAGI. Trimming took 4 bases from V and 4 from J, leaving 8 bases between them. The CDR3 sequence is 13 residues long. CDR3 nucleotide sequence: TGTGCCAGCAGTTGGGGGCGAGGAAACACCATATATTTT. Translated: CASSWGRGNTIYF.

CDR3 bases: TGTGCCAGCAGCCGGGACAGTGAAGAGACCCAGTACTTC. Protein product: CASSRDSEETQYF. The V call is TRBV5-4, the J call TRBJ2-5; 7 bases align to TRBD1. The length of the CDR3 is 13 residues. Looked up from germline, CDR1 is SGHNT and CDR2 is YYREEE (reference sequence). Trimming cost V 4 bases and J 3 bases; bases outside gene matches: 3.

The chain's CDR3 is CASSRGQGRTEAFF. CDR3 bases: TGTGCCAGCAGCAGGGGACAGGGGCGTACTGAAGCTTTCTTT. The rearrangement joins TRBV5-4 to TRBJ1-1; 10 bases line up with TRBD1. CDR1 and CDR2 from the germline V gene are SGHNT and YYREEE (reference sequence). V lost 4 bases, J lost 5 bases, and 5 bases stayed unmatched. The CDR3 runs 14 residues.

The chain combines TRBV29-1 with TRBJ1-3, with TRBD1 as a possible D gene (5 bases). There are 13 residues in the CDR3. Germline CDR1 and CDR2: SQVTM and ANQGSEA. Between the trimmed V and J ends, which lost 3 bases and 4 bases, there was a span of 10 bases. This chain's CDR3 is CSVEGGKGNTIYF. CDR3 bases: TGCAGCGTTGAGGGGGGGAAGGGAAACACCATATATTTT.

V is TRBV5-6 and J is TRBJ2-6; TRBD1 matches 8 bases. The CDR3 has 16 amino acids. Per the germline V gene, CDR1 is SGHDT and CDR2 is YYEEEE. Losses at the gene ends were 4 bases for V and 3 bases for J; bases not matched to a gene: 6. In DNA form, the CDR3 reads TGTGCCAGCAGCAGTACGACAGGGGTTGGGGCCAACGTCCTGACTTTC. Translating it yields CASSSTTGVGANVLTF.

This chain uses TRBV10-2 with TRBJ2-3; 7 bases match TRBD2. This CDR3 has 15 residues. With 4 bases clipped from V and 4 bases from J, the junction kept 8 bases outside the gene matches. Germline lookup yields CDR1 WSHSY and CDR2 SAAADI. The CDR3: CASSGLAGRADTQYF. In nucleotides, the CDR3 is TGCGCCAGCAGTGGACTAGCAGGAAGGGCAGATACGCAGTATTTT.

This chain uses TRBV5-6 with TRBJ1-2; 9 nucleotides align to TRBD1. The CDR3 length is 15 residues. CDR1 SGHDT and CDR2 YYEEEE come from the germline V gene. The junction had 9 bases not matched to a gene; V was cut back by 6 bases and J by 3 bases. The CDR3 nucleotides read TGTGCCAGCACCCCCCCGGGACAGGGCGACTATGGCTACACCTTC. Translation gives CASTPPGQGDYGYTF. The complete variable domain, with remaining parts taken from reference TRBV5-6 and TRBJ1-2, reads DAGVTQSPTHLIKTRGQQVTLRCSPKSGHDTVSWYQQALGQGPQFIFQYYEEEERQRGNFPDRFSGHQFPNYSSELNVNALLLGDSALYLCASTPPGQGDYGYTFGSGTRLTVV.

The J gene is TRBJ2-3, the V gene TRBV5-4; TRBD2 agrees at 7 bases. The CDR3 length is 16 residues. V shed 4 bases, J shed 0 bases, and the junction held 8 bases outside the gene matches. Germline CDR1 is SGHNT and CDR2 is YYREEE (reference sequence). The DNA for the CDR3 is TGTGCCAGCAGCAAGGAACTAGCGAGTAGCACAGATACGCAGTATTTT. Its protein product is CASSKELASSTDTQYF.

The rearrangement uses TRBV5-1 and TRBJ2-7, with D hard to call. Trimming cost V 5 bases and J 0 bases, with 6 bases left between them. The CDR3 runs to 12 residues. CDR1 SGHRS and CDR2 YFSETQ come from the germline V gene. CDR3 nucleotide sequence: TGCGCCAGCAGGGCTCACTCCTACGAGCAGTACTTC. Amino acids: CASRAHSYEQYF.